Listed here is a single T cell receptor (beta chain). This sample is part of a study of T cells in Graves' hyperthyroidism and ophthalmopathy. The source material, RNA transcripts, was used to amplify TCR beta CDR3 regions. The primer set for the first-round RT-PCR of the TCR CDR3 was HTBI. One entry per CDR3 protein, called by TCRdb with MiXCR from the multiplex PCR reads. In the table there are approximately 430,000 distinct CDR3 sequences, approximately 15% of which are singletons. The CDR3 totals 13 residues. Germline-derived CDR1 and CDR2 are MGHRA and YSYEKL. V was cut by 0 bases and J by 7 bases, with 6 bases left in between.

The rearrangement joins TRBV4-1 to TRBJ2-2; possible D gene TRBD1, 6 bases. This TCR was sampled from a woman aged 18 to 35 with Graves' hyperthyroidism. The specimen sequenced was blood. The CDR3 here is CASSQDRGGELFF. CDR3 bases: TGCGCCAGCAGCCAAGACAGGGGCGGGGAGCTGTTTTTT.